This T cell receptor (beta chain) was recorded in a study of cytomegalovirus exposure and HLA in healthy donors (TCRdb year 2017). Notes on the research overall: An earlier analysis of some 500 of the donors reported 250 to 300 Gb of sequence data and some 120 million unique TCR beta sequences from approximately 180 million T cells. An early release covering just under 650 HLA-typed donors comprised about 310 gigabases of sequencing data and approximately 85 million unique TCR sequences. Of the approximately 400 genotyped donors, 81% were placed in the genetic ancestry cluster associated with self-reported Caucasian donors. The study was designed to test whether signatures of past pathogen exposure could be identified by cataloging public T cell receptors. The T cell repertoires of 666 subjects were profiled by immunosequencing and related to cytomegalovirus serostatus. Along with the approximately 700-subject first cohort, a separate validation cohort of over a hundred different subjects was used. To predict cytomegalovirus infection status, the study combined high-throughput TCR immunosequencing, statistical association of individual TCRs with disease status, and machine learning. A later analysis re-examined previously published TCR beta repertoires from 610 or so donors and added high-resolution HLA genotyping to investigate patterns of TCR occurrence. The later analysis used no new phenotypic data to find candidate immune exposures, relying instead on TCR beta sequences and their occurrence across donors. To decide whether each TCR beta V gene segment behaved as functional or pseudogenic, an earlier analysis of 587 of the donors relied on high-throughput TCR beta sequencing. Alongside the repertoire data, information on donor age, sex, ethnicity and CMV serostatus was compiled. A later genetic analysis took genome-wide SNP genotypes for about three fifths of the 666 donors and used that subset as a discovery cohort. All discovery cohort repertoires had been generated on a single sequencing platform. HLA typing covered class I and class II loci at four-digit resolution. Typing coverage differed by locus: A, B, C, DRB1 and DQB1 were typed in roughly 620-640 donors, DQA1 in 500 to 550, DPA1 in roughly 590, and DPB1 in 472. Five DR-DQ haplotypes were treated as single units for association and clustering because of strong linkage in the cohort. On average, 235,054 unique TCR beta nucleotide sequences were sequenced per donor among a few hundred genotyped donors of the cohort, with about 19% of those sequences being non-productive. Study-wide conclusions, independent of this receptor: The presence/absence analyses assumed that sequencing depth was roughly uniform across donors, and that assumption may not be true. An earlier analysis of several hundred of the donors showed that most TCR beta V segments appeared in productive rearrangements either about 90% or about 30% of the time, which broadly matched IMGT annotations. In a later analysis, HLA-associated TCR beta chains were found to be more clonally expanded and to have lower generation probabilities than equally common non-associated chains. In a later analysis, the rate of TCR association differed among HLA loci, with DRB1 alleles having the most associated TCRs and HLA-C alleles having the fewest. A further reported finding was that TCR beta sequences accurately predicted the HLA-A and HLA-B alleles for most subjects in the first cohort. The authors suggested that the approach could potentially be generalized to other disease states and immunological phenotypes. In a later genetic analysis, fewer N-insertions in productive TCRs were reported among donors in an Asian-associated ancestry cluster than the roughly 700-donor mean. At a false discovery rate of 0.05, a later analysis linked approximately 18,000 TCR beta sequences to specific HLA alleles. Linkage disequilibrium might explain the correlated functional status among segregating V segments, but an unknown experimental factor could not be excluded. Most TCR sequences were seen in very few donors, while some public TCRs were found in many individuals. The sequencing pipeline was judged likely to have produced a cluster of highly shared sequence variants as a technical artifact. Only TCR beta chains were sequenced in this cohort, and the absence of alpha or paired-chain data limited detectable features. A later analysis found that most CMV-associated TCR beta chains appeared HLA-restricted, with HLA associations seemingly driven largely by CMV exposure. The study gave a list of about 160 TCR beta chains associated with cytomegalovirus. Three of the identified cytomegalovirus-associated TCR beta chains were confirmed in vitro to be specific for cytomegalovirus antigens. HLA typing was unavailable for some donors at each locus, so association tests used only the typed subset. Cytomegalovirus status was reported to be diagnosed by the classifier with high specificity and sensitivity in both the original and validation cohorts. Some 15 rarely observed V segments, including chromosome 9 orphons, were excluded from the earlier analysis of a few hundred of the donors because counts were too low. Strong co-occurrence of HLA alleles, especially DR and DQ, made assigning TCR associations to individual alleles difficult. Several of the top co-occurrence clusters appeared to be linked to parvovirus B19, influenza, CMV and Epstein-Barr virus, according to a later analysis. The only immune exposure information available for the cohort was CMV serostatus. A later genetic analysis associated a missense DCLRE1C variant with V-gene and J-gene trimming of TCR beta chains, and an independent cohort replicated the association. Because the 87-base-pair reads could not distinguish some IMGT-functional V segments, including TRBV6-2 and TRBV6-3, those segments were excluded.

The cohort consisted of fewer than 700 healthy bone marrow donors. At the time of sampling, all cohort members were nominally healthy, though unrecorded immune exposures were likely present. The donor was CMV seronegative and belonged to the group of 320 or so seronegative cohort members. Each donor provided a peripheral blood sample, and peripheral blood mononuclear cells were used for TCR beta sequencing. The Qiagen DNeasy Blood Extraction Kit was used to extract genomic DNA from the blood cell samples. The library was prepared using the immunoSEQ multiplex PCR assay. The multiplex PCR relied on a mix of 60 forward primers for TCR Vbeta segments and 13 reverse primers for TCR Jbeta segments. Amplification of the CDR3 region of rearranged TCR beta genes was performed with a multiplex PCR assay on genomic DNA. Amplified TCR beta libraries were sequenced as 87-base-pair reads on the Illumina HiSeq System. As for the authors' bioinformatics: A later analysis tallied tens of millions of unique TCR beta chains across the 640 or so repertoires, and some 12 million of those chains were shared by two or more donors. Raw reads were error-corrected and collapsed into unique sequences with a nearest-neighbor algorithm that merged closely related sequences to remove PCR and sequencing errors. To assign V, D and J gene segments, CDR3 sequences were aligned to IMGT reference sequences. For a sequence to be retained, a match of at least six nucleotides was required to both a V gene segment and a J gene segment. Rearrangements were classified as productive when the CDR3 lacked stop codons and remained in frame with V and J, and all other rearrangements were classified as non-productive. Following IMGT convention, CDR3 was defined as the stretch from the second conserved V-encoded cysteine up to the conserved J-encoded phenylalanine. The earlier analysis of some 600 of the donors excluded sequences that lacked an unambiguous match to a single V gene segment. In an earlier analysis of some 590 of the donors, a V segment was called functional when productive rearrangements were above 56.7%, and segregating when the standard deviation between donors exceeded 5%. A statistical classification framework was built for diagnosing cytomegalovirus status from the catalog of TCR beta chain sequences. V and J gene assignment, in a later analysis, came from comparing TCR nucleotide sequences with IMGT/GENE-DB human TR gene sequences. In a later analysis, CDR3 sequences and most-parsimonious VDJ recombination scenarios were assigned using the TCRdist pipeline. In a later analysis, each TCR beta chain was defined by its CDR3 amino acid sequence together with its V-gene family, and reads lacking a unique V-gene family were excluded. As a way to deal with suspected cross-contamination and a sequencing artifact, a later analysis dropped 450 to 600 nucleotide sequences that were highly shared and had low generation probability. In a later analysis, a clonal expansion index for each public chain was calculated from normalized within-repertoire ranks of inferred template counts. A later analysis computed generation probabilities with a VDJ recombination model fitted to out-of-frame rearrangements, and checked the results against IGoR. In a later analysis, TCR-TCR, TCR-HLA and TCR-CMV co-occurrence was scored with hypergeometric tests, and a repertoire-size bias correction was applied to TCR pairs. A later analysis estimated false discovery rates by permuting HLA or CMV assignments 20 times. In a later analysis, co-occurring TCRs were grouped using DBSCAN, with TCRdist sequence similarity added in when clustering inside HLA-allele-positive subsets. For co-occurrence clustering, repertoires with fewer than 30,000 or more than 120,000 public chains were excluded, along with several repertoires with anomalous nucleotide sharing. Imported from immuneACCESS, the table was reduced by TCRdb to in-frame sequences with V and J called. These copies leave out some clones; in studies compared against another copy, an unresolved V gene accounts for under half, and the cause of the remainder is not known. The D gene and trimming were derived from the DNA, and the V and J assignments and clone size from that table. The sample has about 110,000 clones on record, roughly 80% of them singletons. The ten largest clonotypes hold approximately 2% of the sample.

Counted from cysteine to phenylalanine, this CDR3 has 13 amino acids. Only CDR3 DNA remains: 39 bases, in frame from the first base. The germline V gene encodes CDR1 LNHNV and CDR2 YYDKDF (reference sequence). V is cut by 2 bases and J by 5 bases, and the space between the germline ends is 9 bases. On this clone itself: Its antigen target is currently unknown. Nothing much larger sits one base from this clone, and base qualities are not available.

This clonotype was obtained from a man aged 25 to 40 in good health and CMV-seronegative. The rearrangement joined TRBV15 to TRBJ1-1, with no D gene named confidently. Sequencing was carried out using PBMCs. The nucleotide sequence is TGTGCCACCAGCAGACGGTTCGTAACTGAAGCTTTCTTT. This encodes CATSRRFVTEAFF.